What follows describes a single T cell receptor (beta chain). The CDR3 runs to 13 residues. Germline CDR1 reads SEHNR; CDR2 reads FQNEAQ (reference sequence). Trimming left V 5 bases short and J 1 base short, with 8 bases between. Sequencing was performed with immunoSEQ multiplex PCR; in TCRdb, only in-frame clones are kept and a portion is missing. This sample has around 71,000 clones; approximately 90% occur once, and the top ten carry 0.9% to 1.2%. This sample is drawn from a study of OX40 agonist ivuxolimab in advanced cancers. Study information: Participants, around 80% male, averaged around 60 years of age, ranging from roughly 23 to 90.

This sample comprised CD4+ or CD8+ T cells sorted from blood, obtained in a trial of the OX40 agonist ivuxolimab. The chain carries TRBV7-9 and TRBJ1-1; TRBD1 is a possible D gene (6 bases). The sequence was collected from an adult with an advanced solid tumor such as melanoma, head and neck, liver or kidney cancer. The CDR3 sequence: CASSTDRNTEAFF. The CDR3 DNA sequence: TGTGCCAGCAGCACGGACAGGAACACTGAAGCTTTCTTT.